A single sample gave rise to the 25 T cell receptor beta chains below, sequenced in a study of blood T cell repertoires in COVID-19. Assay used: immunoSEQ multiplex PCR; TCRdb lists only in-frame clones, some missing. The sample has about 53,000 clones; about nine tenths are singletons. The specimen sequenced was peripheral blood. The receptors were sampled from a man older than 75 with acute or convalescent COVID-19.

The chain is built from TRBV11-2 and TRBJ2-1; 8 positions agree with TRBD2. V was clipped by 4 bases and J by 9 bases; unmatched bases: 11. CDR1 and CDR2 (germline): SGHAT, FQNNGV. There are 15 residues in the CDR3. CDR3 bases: TGTGCCAGCAGCTCCCCCCGGGGGGGCCTAGGTGAGCAGTTCTTC. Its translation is CASSSPRGGLGEQFF.

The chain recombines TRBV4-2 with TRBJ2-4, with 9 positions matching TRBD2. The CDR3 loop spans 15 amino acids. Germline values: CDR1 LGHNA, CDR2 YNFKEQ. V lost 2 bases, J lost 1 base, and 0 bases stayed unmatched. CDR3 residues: CASSQSGGAKNIQYF. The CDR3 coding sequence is TGTGCCAGCAGCCAAAGCGGGGGGGCCAAAAACATTCAGTACTTC.

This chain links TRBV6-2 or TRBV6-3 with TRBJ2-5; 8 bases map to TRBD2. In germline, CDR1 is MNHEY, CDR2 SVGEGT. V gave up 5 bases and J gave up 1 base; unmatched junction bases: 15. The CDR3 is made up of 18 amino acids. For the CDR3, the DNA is TGTGCCAGCAGTCACCCCCGGGGAAGCGGGGGATTCCAAGAGACCCAGTACTTC. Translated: CASSHPRGSGGFQETQYF.

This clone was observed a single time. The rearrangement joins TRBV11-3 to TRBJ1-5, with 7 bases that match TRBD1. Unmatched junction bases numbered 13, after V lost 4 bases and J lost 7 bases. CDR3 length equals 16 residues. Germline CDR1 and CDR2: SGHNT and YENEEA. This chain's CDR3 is CASSYLSGRGQQPQHF. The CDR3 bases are TGTGCCAGCAGCTATCTTTCGGGAAGGGGGCAACAGCCCCAGCATTTT.

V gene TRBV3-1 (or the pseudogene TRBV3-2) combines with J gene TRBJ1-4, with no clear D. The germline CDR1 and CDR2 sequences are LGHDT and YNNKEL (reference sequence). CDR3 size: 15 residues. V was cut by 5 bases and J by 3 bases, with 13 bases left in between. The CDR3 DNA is TGTGCCAGCAGCTCCCGGGAACAGCCTAATGAAAAACTGTTTTTT. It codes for CASSSREQPNEKLFF.

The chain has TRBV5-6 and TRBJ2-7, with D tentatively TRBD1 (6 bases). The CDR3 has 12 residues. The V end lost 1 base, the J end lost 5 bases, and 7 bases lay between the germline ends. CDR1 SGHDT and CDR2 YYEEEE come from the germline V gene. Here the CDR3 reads CASSLTGNEQYF. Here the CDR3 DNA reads TGTGCCAGCAGCTTGACAGGGAACGAGCAGTACTTC.

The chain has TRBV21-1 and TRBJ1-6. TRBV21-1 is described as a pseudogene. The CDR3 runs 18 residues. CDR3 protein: CASSKVGGGGPLRSPLHF. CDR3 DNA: TGTGCCAGCAGCAAAGTGGGAGGCGGGGGGCCCCTACGTTCACCCCTCCACTTT.

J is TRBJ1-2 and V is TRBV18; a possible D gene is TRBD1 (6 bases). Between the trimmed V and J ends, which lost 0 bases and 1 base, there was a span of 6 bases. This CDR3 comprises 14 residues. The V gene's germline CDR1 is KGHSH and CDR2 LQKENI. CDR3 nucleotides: TGTGCCAGCTCACCACCGGACAGTAACTATGGCTACACCTTC. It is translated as CASSPPDSNYGYTF.

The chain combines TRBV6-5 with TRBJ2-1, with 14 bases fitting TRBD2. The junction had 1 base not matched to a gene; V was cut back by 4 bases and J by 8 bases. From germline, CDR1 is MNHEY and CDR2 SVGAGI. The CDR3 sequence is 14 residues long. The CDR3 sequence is CASSSGLAGDEQFF. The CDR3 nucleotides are TGTGCCAGCAGTTCGGGACTAGCGGGGGATGAGCAGTTCTTC.

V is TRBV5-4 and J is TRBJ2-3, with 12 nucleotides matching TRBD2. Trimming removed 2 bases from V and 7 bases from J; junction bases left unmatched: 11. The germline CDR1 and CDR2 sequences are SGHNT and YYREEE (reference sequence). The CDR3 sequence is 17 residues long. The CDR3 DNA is TGTGCCAGCAGCTTCGGGCTAGCGGGGGGGCCGAGAAATACGCAGTATTTT. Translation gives CASSFGLAGGPRNTQYF.

The CDR3 DNA follows: TGTGCCAGCAGTCCCCGACAGCGGGAGGGTGAAAAACTGTTTTTT. Its translation: CASSPRQREGEKLFF. This rearrangement joins TRBV6-5 to TRBJ1-4; weak D call: TRBD1 (5 bases). The CDR3 consists of 15 residues. Germline CDR1 and CDR2: MNHEY and SVGAGI. V was trimmed by 5 bases and J by 7 bases, leaving 17 bases between them.

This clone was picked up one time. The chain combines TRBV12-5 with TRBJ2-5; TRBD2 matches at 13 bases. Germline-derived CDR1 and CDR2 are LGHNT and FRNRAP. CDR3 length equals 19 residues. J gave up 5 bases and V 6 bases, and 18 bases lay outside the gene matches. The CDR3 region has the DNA TGTGCTAGTGGCCTCGGGACTAGCGGGACTTGGGCAGGGGAGGAGACCCAGTACTTC. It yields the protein CASGLGTSGTWAGEETQYF. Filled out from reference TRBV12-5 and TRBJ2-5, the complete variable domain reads DARVTQTPRHKVTEMGQEVTMRCQPILGHNTVFWYRQTMMQGLELLAYFRNRAPLDDSGMPKDRFSAEMPDATLATLKIQPSEPRDSAVYFCASGLGTSGTWAGEETQYFGPGTRLLVL.

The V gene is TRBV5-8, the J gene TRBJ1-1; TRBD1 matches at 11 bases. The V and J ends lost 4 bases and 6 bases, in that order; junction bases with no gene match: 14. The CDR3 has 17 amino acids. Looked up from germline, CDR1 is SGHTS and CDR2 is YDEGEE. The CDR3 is CASSPLWTGGSGAEAFF. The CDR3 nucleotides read TGTGCCAGCAGCCCCCTATGGACAGGGGGCTCGGGGGCTGAAGCTTTCTTT.

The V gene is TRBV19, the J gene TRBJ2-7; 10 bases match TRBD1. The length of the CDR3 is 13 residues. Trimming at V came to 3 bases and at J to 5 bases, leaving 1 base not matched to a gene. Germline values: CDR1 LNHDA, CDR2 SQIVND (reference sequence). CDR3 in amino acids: CASSMGTGDEQYF. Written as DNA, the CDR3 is TGTGCCAGTAGTATGGGGACAGGGGACGAGCAGTACTTC.

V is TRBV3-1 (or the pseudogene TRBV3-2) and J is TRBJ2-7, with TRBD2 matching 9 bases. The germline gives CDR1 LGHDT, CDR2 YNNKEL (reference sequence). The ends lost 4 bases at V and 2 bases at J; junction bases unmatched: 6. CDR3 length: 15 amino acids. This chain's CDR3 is CASSPSGLAAYEQYF. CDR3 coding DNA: TGTGCCAGCAGCCCTTCGGGACTAGCCGCCTACGAGCAGTACTTC.

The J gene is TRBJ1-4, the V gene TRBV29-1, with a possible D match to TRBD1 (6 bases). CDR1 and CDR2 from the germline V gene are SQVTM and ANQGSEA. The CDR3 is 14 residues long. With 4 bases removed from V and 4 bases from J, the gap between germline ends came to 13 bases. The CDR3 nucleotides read TGCAGCGTTGCTGGGGGGGGGCATAATGAAAAACTGTTTTTT. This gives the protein CSVAGGGHNEKLFF. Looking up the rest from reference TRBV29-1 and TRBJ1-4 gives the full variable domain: SAVISQKPSRDICQRGTSLTIQCQVDSQVTMMFWYRQQPGQSLTLIATANQGSEATYESGFVIDKFPISRPNLTFSTLTVSNMSPEDSSIYLCSVAGGGHNEKLFFGSGTQLSVL.

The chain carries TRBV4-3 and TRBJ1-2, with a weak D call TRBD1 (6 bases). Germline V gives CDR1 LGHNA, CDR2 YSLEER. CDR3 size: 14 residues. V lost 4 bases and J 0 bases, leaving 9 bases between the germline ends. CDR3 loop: CASSRTGTNYGYTF. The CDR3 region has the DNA TGCGCCAGCAGCCGAACAGGGACTAACTATGGCTACACCTTC.

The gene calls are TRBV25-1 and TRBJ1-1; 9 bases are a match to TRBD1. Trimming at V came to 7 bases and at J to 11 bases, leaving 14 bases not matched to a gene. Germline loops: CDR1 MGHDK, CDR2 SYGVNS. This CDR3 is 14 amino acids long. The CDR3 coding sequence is TGTGCCAGCACCGGAGTGGGGCCCGGACAGGGGGCTTTCTTT. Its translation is CASTGVGPGQGAFF.

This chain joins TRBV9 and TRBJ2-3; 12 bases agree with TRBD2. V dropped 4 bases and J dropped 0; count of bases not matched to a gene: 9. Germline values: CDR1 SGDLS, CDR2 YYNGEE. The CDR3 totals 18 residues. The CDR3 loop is CASSPGLAGTSSTDTQYF. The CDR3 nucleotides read TGTGCCAGCAGCCCCGGACTAGCGGGGACATCTAGCACAGATACGCAGTATTTT.

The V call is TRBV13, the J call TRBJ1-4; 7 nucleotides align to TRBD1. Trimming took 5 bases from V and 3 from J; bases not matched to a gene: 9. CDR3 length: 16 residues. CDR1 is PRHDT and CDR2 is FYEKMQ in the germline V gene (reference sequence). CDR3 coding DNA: TGTGCCAGCAGCCTCTATCAGACAGGGTCTAATGAAAAACTGTTTTTT. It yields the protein CASSLYQTGSNEKLFF.

This chain's CDR3 is CASSPPAGVWMNTEAFF. The CDR3 coding sequence is TGTGCCAGCAGCCCCCCAGCAGGGGTTTGGATGAACACTGAAGCTTTCTTT. The genes are TRBV11-2 and TRBJ1-1, with TRBD1 as a possible D gene (6 bases). CDR3 length equals 17 residues. V was pared by 5 bases and J by 0 bases, with 19 bases between. The germline gives CDR1 SGHAT, CDR2 FQNNGV.

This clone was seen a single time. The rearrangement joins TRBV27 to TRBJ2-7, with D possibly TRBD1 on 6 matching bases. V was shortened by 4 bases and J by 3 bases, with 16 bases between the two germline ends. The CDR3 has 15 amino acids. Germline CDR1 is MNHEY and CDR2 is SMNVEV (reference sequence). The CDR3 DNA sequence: TGTGCCAGCAGTTATACCGGGACACTTTTCTACGAGCAGTACTTC. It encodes CASSYTGTLFYEQYF.

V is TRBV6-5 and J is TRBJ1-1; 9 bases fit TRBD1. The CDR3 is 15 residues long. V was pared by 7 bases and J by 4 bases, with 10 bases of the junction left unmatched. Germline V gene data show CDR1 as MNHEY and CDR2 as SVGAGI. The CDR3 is CASKTPGQGSTEAFF. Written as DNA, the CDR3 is TGTGCCAGCAAGACACCGGGACAGGGTTCCACTGAAGCTTTCTTT.

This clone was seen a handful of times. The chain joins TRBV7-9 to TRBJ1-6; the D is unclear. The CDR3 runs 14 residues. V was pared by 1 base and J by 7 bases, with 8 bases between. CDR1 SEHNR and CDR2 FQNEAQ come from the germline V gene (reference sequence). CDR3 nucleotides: TGTGCCAGCAGCTTAGGTATCGGGAATTCACCCCTCCACTTT. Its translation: CASSLGIGNSPLHF.

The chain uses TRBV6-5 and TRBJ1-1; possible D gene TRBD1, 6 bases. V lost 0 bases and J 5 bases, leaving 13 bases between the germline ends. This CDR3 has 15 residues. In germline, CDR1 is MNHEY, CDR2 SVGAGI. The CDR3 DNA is TGTGCCAGCAGTTACTCGAGTCAGGGGCAAACTGAAGCTTTCTTT. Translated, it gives CASSYSSQGQTEAFF.